The T cell receptor beta chain described here comes from a study of post-analysis software for immune sequencing data. The library was made from cDNA and included unique molecular identifiers. TCRdb redid the calling of the PCR reads with MiXCR, one entry per CDR3 protein. Among about 820,000 distinct CDR3 sequences, about 57% were seen once, and the ten largest hold approximately 4.5%. This CDR3 is built from 14 residues. The V gene lost 4 bases and the J gene lost 0 bases, with 10 bases spanning the gap. Per the germline V gene, CDR1 is SGHRS and CDR2 is YFSETQ. Overall study findings and caveats: Strong same-batch co-clustering of samples appeared with F measure clustering. Among five TRBV segments more frequent in patients than controls were TRBV5-6, TRBV5-1 and TRBV20-1.

This clonotype is a singleton in its sample. Its target is not known. The genes are TRBV5-1 and TRBJ1-1; D might be TRBD1 (6 bases). The TCR was taken from a girl aged 10-17 years with multiple sclerosis. Sequencing was carried out using blood. The CDR3 nucleotides read TGCGCCAGCAGCAACGGACAGATGAACACTGAAGCTTTCTTT. Its protein product is CASSNGQMNTEAFF. Full variable domain (remainder filled in from reference TRBV5-1 and TRBJ1-1): KAGVTQTPRYLIKTRGQQVTLSCSPISGHRSVSWYQQTPGQGLQFLFEYFSETQRNKGNFPGRFSGRQFSNSRSEMNVSTLELGDSALYLCASSNGQMNTEAFFGQGTRLTVV.